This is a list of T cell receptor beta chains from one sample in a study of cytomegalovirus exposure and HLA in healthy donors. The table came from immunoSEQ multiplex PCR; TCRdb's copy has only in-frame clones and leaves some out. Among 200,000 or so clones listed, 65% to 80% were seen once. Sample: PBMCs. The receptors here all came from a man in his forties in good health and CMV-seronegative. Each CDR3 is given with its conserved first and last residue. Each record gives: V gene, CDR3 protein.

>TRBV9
CASSAGTGPYGYTF
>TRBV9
CASSVATQGTGELFF
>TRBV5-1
CASSLAWTGVGANVLTF
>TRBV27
CASRVDLLAGNNEQFF
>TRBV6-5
CASSYVRGRREQYF
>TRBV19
CASSPNHRGEGYTF
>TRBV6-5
CASRAQGSETQYF
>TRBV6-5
CASSSWDSGYTF
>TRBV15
CATSGSSSGFGANVLTF
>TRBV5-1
CASSLGTEAFF
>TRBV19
CASSTKAGQGTEQYF
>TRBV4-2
CASSQGGEHQPQHF
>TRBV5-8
CASSFRRGRDGYTF
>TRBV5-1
CASSLGGGAEGYTF
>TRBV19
CASSSGQGNTEAFF
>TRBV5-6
CASSFTGYNTEAFF
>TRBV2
CASKGAGAGVYNEQFF
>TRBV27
CASSRLASGQETQYF
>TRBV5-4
CASKRDRNYEQYF
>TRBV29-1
CSVESGESSYEQYF
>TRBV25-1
CASSEPGTGALNTEAFF
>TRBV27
CASSRTQRTGGQAFF
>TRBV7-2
CASSRRQVGYNSPLHF
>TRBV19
CASSGTSGAYNEQFF
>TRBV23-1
CALKGHNSPLHF
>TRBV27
CASSFIGAPDQPQHF
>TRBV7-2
CASSLLAGMTDTQYF
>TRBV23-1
CASGSGTFRNQPQHF
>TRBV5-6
CASSNRDRSSPLHF
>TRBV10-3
CAIKQSYEQYF
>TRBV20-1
CSANIPDTQYF
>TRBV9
CASSVLSGQGQNSPLHF
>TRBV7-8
CASSLGGLAVDTQYF
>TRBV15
CATSREGRASSYNEQFF
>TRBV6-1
CASSEAGLAAYEQYF
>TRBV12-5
CASATGTTYTDTQYF
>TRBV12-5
CASGPTSGGETQYF
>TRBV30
CAWRGQDQPQHF
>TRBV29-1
CSVEVYNSGNTIYF